The 21 T cell receptor beta chains given below trace back to one sample, sequenced in a study of T cell responses to AZD1222 COVID-19 vaccine. Repertoires were generated with immunoSEQ multiplex PCR, while TCRdb's copy carries only in-frame clones and drops some. The sample shows some 130,000 clones, over 75% of them seen only once. Sequences were derived from peripheral blood, sampled on day 0 of AZD1222 vaccination. The receptor set was obtained from an adult in good health.

This chain uses TRBV4-2 with TRBJ1-2; tentative D call: TRBD1 (5 bases). In germline, CDR1 is LGHNA, CDR2 YNFKEQ. Trimming pared 6 bases from V and 2 bases from J, leaving 16 bases between. There are 15 residues in the CDR3. CDR3 DNA: TGTGCCAGCAGTCAGTCTAACAGGTTAAACTATGGCTACACCTTC. Translated, it gives CASSQSNRLNYGYTF.

V and J are TRBV11-2 and TRBJ1-2; TRBD1 is a possible D gene (5 bases). Trimming left V 4 bases short and J 5 bases short, with 11 bases between. This CDR3 is 13 amino acids long. The germline gives CDR1 SGHAT, CDR2 FQNNGV. The CDR3 region has the DNA TGTGCCAGCAGCTCACCGACAGAATATGGCTACACCTTC. This codes for CASSSPTEYGYTF.

This chain links TRBV18 with TRBJ1-2, with TRBD1 identical over 7 bases. The length of the CDR3 is 14 residues. Germline assignment: CDR1 KGHSH and CDR2 LQKENI. Trimming took 0 bases from V and 4 from J; bases not matched to a gene: 2. CDR3 DNA: TGTGCCAGCTCACCACCGGGGGACAGCTATGGCTACACCTTC. Residues: CASSPPGDSYGYTF.

The chain has TRBV19 and TRBJ2-4; D not resolved. Germline lookup yields CDR1 LNHDA and CDR2 SQIVND (reference sequence). V lost 6 bases and J lost 7, with 13 bases in between. CDR3 length equals 13 residues. The CDR3 bases are TGTGCCAGTAGCTTCAAACCGGCGAACATTCAGTACTTC. Its translation: CASSFKPANIQYF.

This CDR3 is CASSFSLLAKNIQYF. The CDR3 region has the DNA TGTGCCAGCAGCTTTTCACTACTAGCCAAAAACATTCAGTACTTC. The chain has TRBV5-5 and TRBJ2-4; D is undetermined. With 2 bases removed from V and 0 bases from J, the gap between germline ends came to 9 bases. The germline V gene has CDR1 SGHKS and CDR2 YYEKEE (reference sequence). The CDR3 sequence is 15 residues long.

The genes are TRBV11-2 and TRBJ2-7; D may be TRBD1 or TRBD2 (6 bases each). The CDR3 loop spans 18 amino acids. The germline V gene has CDR1 SGHAT and CDR2 FQNNGV. Trimming cost V 5 bases and J 0 bases, with 23 bases left between them. This CDR3 is CASSPLSRGRGLSYEQYF. The CDR3 DNA reads as TGTGCCAGCAGCCCACTCAGCAGAGGACGGGGGCTCTCCTACGAGCAGTACTTC.

The genes are TRBV10-3 and TRBJ2-7; either TRBD1 or TRBD2 may supply D (5 bases each). CDR1 and CDR2 from the germline V gene are ENHRY and SYGVKD. The CDR3 extends over 14 amino acids. V lost 4 bases, J lost 1 base, and 11 bases lay in between. The DNA for the CDR3 is TGTGCCATCAGTGCTGGGGACGGTTCCTACGAGCAGTACTTC. It codes for CAISAGDGSYEQYF.

This clone was observed a handful of times. The chain combines TRBV5-4 with TRBJ1-5, with a weak D call TRBD1 (6 bases). Trimming shortened V by 4 bases and J by 2 bases, and 10 bases separated the two germline ends. The V gene's germline CDR1 is SGHNT and CDR2 YYREEE (reference sequence). The CDR3 loop spans 14 amino acids. In DNA form, the CDR3 reads TGTGCCAGCAGCGTACAGGGAGGCAATCAGCCCCAGCATTTT. The encoded protein is CASSVQGGNQPQHF.

The rearrangement links TRBV30 to TRBJ1-1; D gene uncertain. The CDR3 loop spans 11 amino acids. The V and J ends lost 2 bases and 1 base respectively, with 2 bases between them. Per the germline V gene, CDR1 is GTSNPN and CDR2 is SVGIG (reference sequence). CDR3 in amino acids: CAWSRNTEAFF. In DNA, the CDR3 is TGTGCCTGGAGTAGGAACACTGAAGCTTTCTTT.

The chain links TRBV7-2 to TRBJ2-5; a weak D match, TRBD2 (5 bases). This CDR3 is built from 15 residues. Trimming left V 5 bases short and J 4 bases short, with 17 bases between. Germline assignment: CDR1 SGHTA and CDR2 FQGNSA. The CDR3: CASSTHPRVGETQYF. CDR3 bases: TGTGCCAGCAGCACCCACCCGCGGGTTGGAGAGACCCAGTACTTC.

The chain combines TRBV5-4 with TRBJ1-2, with TRBD1 as a possible D gene (6 bases). V dropped 5 bases and J dropped 6 bases, with 17 bases sitting between them. The V gene's germline CDR1 is SGHNT and CDR2 YYREEE (reference sequence). The CDR3 extends over 14 amino acids. This chain's CDR3 is CASRWDTGRDGYTF. CDR3 in DNA: TGTGCCAGCAGATGGGACACCGGGAGGGATGGCTACACCTTC.

About this clone itself: This is likely a read error, given that the CDR3 carries no conserved phenylalanine or tryptophan at its end. Because the CDR3's place on the DNA is in doubt, the DNA is left out and the CDR3 is given as listed by TCRdb. The chain joins TRBV6-1 to TRBJ1-1. With termini counted, the CDR3 has 10 amino acids. Germline loops: CDR1 MNHNS, CDR2 SASEGT. CDR3 sequence reads: CASSEVIRVE.

The chain couples TRBV7-9 to TRBJ1-2, with a tentative D call TRBD1 (6 bases). The CDR3 covers 13 residues. Germline V gene lookup returns CDR1 SEHNR and CDR2 FQNEAQ (reference sequence). V lost 1 base, J lost 3 bases, and 6 bases lay in between. The chain's CDR3 is CASSLGQDYGYTF. The CDR3 nucleotides read TGTGCCAGCAGCTTAGGACAGGACTATGGCTACACCTTC.

The chain has TRBV5-6 and TRBJ1-2; no definite D call. V gave up 2 bases and J gave up 5 bases, with 10 bases separating them. Germline lookup yields CDR1 SGHDT and CDR2 YYEEEE. The CDR3 runs 13 residues. CDR3 in amino acids: CASSFGREYGYTF. CDR3 sequence (DNA): TGTGCCAGCAGCTTTGGACGGGAGTATGGCTACACCTTC.

This chain joins TRBV11-3 and TRBJ2-1, with D maybe TRBD1 (7 bases). The CDR3 length is 18 residues. V was trimmed by 0 bases and J by 0 bases, leaving 15 bases between them. The germline V gene has CDR1 SGHNT and CDR2 YENEEA. In DNA, the CDR3 is TGTGCCAGCAGCTTAGATCAGGGGGGATCCAGCTCCTACAATGAGCAGTTCTTC. Translated, it gives CASSLDQGGSSSYNEQFF.

V usage is TRBV5-6 and J usage is TRBJ1-2; 7 positions agree with TRBD1. Germline V CDR1 and CDR2: SGHDT, YYEEEE. V lost 4 bases to trimming and J lost 4 bases; unmatched junction nucleotides: 4. The CDR3 has 13 amino acids. The CDR3 nucleotides read TGTGCCAGCAGCATGGGACAGATCTATGGCTACACCTTC. Residues: CASSMGQIYGYTF.

This clone was detected a few times. CDR3 protein: CASSLLDSSGELFF. The CDR3 DNA is TGTGCCAGCAGCTTATTGGACAGTTCCGGGGAGCTGTTTTTT. V is TRBV6-2 or TRBV6-3 and J is TRBJ2-2; a weak D match, TRBD1 (6 bases). The CDR3 consists of 14 residues. CDR1 and CDR2 (germline): MNHEY, SVGEGT. The ends were cut back, 6 bases at V and 6 bases at J, with 14 bases in the middle.

This clone was detected once. The chain uses TRBV21-1 and TRBJ2-1; the table calls TRBD2, which could not be checked here. TRBV21-1 is given as a pseudogene. This CDR3 is built from 22 residues. The CDR3 coding sequence is TGTGCCAGCAGCAAAAAGGACAGGTGGGCTAGCGGGGGGGCCGGGGGATACAATGAGCAGTTCTTC. It is translated as CASSKKDRWASGGAGGYNEQFF.

This sequence joins TRBV19 and TRBJ1-2, with D possibly being TRBD1 (6 bases). V lost 5 bases and J 6 bases, leaving 16 bases between the germline ends. CDR1 is LNHDA, CDR2 SQIVND, per germline (reference sequence). The CDR3 is 14 residues long. The CDR3 DNA reads TGTGCCAGTAGTGAAAGCAGGGGACCGGATGGCTACACCTTC. This encodes CASSESRGPDGYTF.

The chain is built from TRBV5-1 and TRBJ2-2; D ambiguous. CDR1 SGHRS and CDR2 YFSETQ come from the germline V gene. This CDR3 comprises 13 residues. V lost 5 bases and J 4 bases, leaving 9 bases between the germline ends. The CDR3 here is CASRDLSTGELFF. The CDR3 region has the DNA TGCGCCAGCAGGGACCTCTCCACCGGGGAGCTGTTTTTT.

V and J are TRBV7-2 and TRBJ1-5; possible D gene TRBD1, 5 bases. The germline gives CDR1 SGHTA, CDR2 FQGNSA. V lost 2 bases and J lost 4, with 9 bases in between. CDR3 length: 14 amino acids. This chain's CDR3 is CASSLQGGNQPQHF. In DNA form, the CDR3 reads TGTGCCAGCAGCTTACAGGGTGGAAATCAGCCCCAGCATTTT.